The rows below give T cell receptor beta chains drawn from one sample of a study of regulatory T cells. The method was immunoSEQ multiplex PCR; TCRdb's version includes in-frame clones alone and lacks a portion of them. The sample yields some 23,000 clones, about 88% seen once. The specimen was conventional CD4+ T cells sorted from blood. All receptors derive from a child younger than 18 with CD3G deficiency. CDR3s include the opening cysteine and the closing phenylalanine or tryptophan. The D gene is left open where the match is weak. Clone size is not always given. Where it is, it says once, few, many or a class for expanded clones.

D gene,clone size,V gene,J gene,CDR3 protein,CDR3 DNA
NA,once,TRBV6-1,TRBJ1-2,CATGTYLGYTF,TGTGCCACCGGGACTTATCTGGGCTACACCTTC
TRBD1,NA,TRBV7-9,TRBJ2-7,CASSLGDRGQVQHF,TGTGCCAGCAGCTTAGGGGACCGGGGACAGGTTCAACACTTC
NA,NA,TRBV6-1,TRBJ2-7,CASRDGPFEQYF,TGTGCCAGCAGGGACGGCCCCTTTGAGCAGTACTTC
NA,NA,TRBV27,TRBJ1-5,CASSQLGGPQHF,TGTGCCAGCAGTCAACTGGGGGGGCCCCAGCATTTT
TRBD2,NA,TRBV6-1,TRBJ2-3,CASSDGSGRVDTQYF,TGTGCCAGCAGTGACGGTAGCGGGAGGGTAGATACGCAGTATTTT
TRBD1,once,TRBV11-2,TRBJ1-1,CASSLTGGAEAFF,TGTGCCAGCAGCTTGACAGGGGGCGCTGAAGCTTTCTTT
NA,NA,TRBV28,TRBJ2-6,CASSLYRDTGANVLTF,TGTGCCAGCAGTTTATATAGGGACACTGGGGCCAACGTCCTGACTTTC
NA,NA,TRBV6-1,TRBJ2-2,CASSGTNTGELFF,TGTGCCAGCAGTGGTACGAACACCGGGGAGCTGTTTTTT
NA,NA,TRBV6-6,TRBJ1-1,CASSSRTGQAFF,TGTGCCAGCAGTTCCCGGACCGGGCAGGCTTTCTTT
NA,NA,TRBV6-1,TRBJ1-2,CASSPQGYGYTF,TGTGCCAGCAGTCCCCAGGGTTATGGCTACACCTTC
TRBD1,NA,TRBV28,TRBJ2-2,CASSPRGKGAGELFF,TGTGCCAGCAGCCCCAGGGGGAAGGGTGCCGGGGAGCTGTTTTTT
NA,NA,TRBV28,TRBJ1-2,CASSLRQAYYGYTF,TGTGCCAGCAGTTTGAGACAGGCGTACTATGGCTACACCTTC
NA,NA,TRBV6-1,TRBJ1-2,CASSLRHHGNYGYTF,TGTGCCAGCAGTTTGAGACACCACGGGAACTATGGCTACACCTTC
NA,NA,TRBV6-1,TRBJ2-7,CASSEAAGAGLDYEQYF,TGTGCCAGCAGTGAAGCGGCGGGGGCTGGGCTGGATTACGAGCAGTACTTC
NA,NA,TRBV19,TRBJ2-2,CASSPGTYNTGELFF,TGTGCCTCCAGTCCCGGGACATATAACACCGGGGAGCTGTTTTTT